The 5 T cell receptor beta chains in this list originate from one sample, sequenced in a study of T cells in Graves' hyperthyroidism and ophthalmopathy. The investigators amplified TCR beta CDR3 regions from RNA transcripts. The primer set for the first-round RT-PCR of the TCR CDR3 was HTBI. TCRdb analysed the multiplex PCR reads with MiXCR anew, one entry per CDR3 protein. The repertoire has approximately 370,000 distinct CDR3 sequences, about 15% of them found once; the top ten carry less than 35%. Sequencing used blood. The receptors were gathered from a woman in her 30s with Graves' hyperthyroidism.

This clonotype was counted at least ten times. This sequence joins TRBV3-1 and TRBJ2-7, with no clear D. Germline CDR1 reads LGHDT; CDR2 reads YNNKEL (reference sequence). Trimming removed 2 bases from V and 5 bases from J, with 7 bases in between. The CDR3 has 12 amino acids. The CDR3 nucleotides read TGTGCCAGCAGCCAACCCCCCGACGAGCAGTACTTC. It encodes CASSQPPDEQYF.

V is TRBV6-1 and J is TRBJ1-4; no firm D call. Germline V gives CDR1 MNHNS, CDR2 SASEGT. The CDR3 totals 14 residues. Trimming removed 4 bases at V and 1 base at J, with 7 bases between. The CDR3 loop is CASSVRLTNEKLFF. The DNA for the CDR3 is TGTGCCAGCAGTGTCAGACTAACTAATGAAAAACTGTTTTTT.

The chain is built from TRBV29-1 and TRBJ2-3; TRBD2 matches at 13 bases. Germline CDR1 reads SQVTM; CDR2 reads ANQGSEA. After removal of 1 base from V and 1 base from J, the junction contained 2 bases not matched to a gene. The CDR3 extends over 16 amino acids. CDR3 in amino acids: CSVEAGLAGGTDTQYF. CDR3 bases: TGCAGCGTTGAAGCCGGACTAGCGGGAGGCACAGATACGCAGTATTTT.

Many counts were recorded for this clonotype. The V gene is TRBV30, the J gene TRBJ2-5; 7 nucleotides align to TRBD1. From germline, CDR1 is GTSNPN and CDR2 SVGIG (reference sequence). J lost 2 bases, V lost 2 bases, and 5 bases had no gene match. The CDR3 runs to 14 residues. The CDR3 coding sequence is TGTGCCTGGAGTAAAGGACAGGCTCAAGAGACCCAGTACTTC. It codes for CAWSKGQAQETQYF.

At least ten counts were recorded for this clonotype. This chain uses TRBV3-1 with TRBJ1-1, with D possibly TRBD1 on 6 matching bases. Trimming cost V 6 bases and J 5 bases, with 13 bases left between them. The CDR3 has 13 residues. Germline CDR1 and CDR2: LGHDT and YNNKEL (reference sequence). Written as DNA, the CDR3 is TGTGCCAGCAGTCGGGGGGCAAGAACTGAAGCTTTCTTT. Residues: CASSRGARTEAFF.